This T cell receptor (beta chain) emerged from a study of stem cell transplantation in POMP-related autoinflammatory disease. Study at large: CD8+ T cells were low and CD4+ cells naive-skewed before transplant. General study results and limits: Patients with PRAID showed a restricted number of unique TRB V-J gene pairings. In patients with PRAID, every analyzed T-cell subset tended to show lower diversity and higher clonality.

The CDR3 is 15 residues long. Trimming removed 3 bases from V and 3 bases from J; junction bases left unmatched: 6. Germline CDR1 reads MNHNY; CDR2 reads SVGAGI (reference sequence). About this clone: As yet, its antigen is unknown.

The repertoire was sequenced with immunoSEQ multiplex PCR; TCRdb's copy has only in-frame clones and lacks some. The sample yields some 9,200 clones, roughly 92% seen once. PRAID featured prominent immunodeficiency. The chain couples TRBV6-6 to TRBJ2-7, with 9 nucleotides matching TRBD1. This receptor was obtained from a human donor with POMP-related autoinflammation and immune dysregulation (PRAID). The material sequenced was CD8+ T cells from PBMCs, taken before stem cell transplantation. This chain's CDR3 is CASSYSRTGVYEQYF. CDR3 nucleotide sequence: TGTGCCAGCAGTTATAGCAGGACAGGGGTCTACGAGCAGTACTTC.